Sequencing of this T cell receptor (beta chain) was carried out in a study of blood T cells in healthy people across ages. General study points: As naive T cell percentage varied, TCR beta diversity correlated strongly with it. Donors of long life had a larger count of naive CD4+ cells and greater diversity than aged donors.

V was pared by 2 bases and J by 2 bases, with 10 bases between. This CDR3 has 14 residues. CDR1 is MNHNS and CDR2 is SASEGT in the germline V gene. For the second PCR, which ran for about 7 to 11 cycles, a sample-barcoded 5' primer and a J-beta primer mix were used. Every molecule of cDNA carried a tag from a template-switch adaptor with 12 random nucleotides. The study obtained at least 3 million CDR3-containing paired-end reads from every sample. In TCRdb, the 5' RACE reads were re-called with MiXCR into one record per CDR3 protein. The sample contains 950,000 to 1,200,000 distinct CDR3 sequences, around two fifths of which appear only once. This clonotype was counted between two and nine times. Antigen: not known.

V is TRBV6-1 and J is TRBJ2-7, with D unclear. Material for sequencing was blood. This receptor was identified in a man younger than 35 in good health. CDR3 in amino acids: CASSELARTYEQYF. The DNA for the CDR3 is TGTGCCAGCAGTGAACTCGCCAGGACCTACGAGCAGTACTTC.